This T cell receptor (beta chain) was sequenced during a study of technical replicates of blood from a few donors. Trimming at V came to 7 bases and at J to 7 bases, leaving 7 bases not matched to a gene. CDR3 size: 14 residues. Germline CDR1 is MNHNS and CDR2 is SASEGT. Generated by immunoSEQ multiplex PCR, the TCRdb table keeps only in-frame clones and is missing some. Of roughly 70,000 clones listed, roughly nine tenths are singletons. The origin of this receptor is a human donor in good health. V and J are TRBV6-1 and TRBJ1-5, with 10 bases that match TRBD1. The sample taken for sequencing was T cells isolated from PBMCs. CDR3 region: CASTEGQGGQPQHF. CDR3 coding DNA: TGTGCCAGCACCGAAGGACAGGGGGGCCAGCCCCAGCATTTT.